This entry lists 3 T cell receptor beta chains sequenced from one sample in a study of post-analysis software for immune sequencing data. Antigens of these TCRs are unknown. Whole-study findings and limits: Patients showed TRBV5-6, TRBV5-1 and TRBV20-1 among five TRBV segments more frequent than in controls.

Carried by the TCR beta cDNA libraries were unique molecular identifiers. Via MiXCR, TCRdb re-called the PCR reads, giving one row per CDR3 protein. The sample holds roughly 200,000 distinct CDR3 sequences; 29% are singletons and the top ten take 3% to 3.5%. Sequenced sample: blood. The origin of the receptors is a girl under 18 with multiple sclerosis.

The rearrangement links TRBV10-3 to TRBJ2-7; TRBD2 matches at 11 bases. CDR1 is ENHRY, CDR2 SYGVKD, per germline. This CDR3 contains 16 residues. V lost 2 bases to trimming and J lost 4 bases; unmatched junction nucleotides: 7. The CDR3 region has the DNA TGTGCCATCAGTGAGCCAGGGGCTAGCGGGAGGTACGAGCAGTACTTC. This gives the protein CAISEPGASGRYEQYF.

The chain combines TRBV19 with TRBJ2-1; no reliable D call. The length of the CDR3 is 15 residues. CDR1 LNHDA and CDR2 SQIVND come from the germline V gene (reference sequence). The V gene lost 8 bases and the J gene lost 0 bases, with 14 bases spanning the gap. As DNA, the CDR3 is TGTGCCAGTTCTTTGCCCGAGAGCTCCTACAATGAGCAGTTCTTC. Its protein product is CASSLPESSYNEQFF.

This clonotype turned up a few times. Given a much more abundant clone one base away, this may be a read error. This chain joins TRBV10-3 and TRBJ2-5, with 7 bases fitting TRBD1. The CDR3 contains 13 residues. With V trimmed by 3 bases and J by 11 bases, 9 bases remained unmatched. Per germline, CDR1 ENHRY and CDR2 SYGVKD. The CDR3 nucleotides read TGTGCCATCAGTGAACAGGGGTACAATCGGCAGTACTTC. It is translated as CAISEQGYNRQYF.